Each of the 18 T cell receptor beta chains below was sequenced from the same sample in a study of shared T cell receptors in the human thymus. Repertoires were generated with immunoSEQ multiplex PCR, while TCRdb's copy carries only in-frame clones and drops some. The data show approximately 490,000 clones, roughly 74% seen once. This same sample was also part of a study on human thymus T cells.

The source material was thymocytes. The receptor set was obtained from a boy less than two years old with a congenital heart defect.

This clone was seen a single time. The chain recombines TRBV7-2 with TRBJ2-6; 12 nucleotides line up with TRBD1. The V gene's germline CDR1 is SGHTA and CDR2 FQGNSA. V shed 5 bases, J shed 2 bases, and the junction held 4 bases outside the gene matches. The CDR3 extends over 17 amino acids. The CDR3, as DNA: TGTGCCAGCAGCCCGGGACAGGGGGCGCCTGGGGCCAACGTCCTGACTTTC. Protein sequence: CASSPGQGAPGANVLTF.

V is TRBV5-1 and J is TRBJ2-7, with TRBD2 matching 7 bases. Unmatched junction bases numbered 12, after V lost 2 bases and J lost 7 bases. This CDR3 comprises 15 residues. CDR1 and CDR2 (germline): SGHRS, YFSETQ. The CDR3 bases are TGCGCCAGCAGCTTCTTGACTAGCAGCCCGATGGAGCAGTACTTC. Amino acid sequence: CASSFLTSSPMEQYF. Drawing the rest from reference TRBV5-1 and TRBJ2-7, the complete variable domain is KAGVTQTPRYLIKTRGQQVTLSCSPISGHRSVSWYQQTPGQGLQFLFEYFSETQRNKGNFPGRFSGRQFSNSRSEMNVSTLELGDSALYLCASSFLTSSPMEQYFGPGTRLTVT.

The rearrangement uses TRBV21-1 and TRBJ2-3; the DNA was not used to check the table's D call, TRBD2. TRBV21-1 corresponds to a pseudogene. There are 20 residues in the CDR3. The CDR3 sequence: CASSKEWTSGIHRSTDTQYF. The CDR3 DNA sequence: TGTGCCAGCAGCAAAGAGTGGACTAGCGGGATCCATCGGAGCACAGATACGCAGTATTTT.

CDR3 sequence reads: CASSEDPPQRDTIYF. CDR3 sequence (DNA): TGTGCCAGCAGTGAAGATCCCCCACAGAGGGACACCATATATTTT. The chain employs TRBV2 and TRBJ1-3; no firm D call. Germline V gives CDR1 SNHLY, CDR2 FYNNEI. Trimming took off 1 base at V and 8 bases at J, with 15 bases between the two ends. This CDR3 is 15 amino acids long.

The chain recombines TRBV29-1 with TRBJ1-1, with TRBD1 as a possible D gene (5 bases). This CDR3 has 16 amino acids. Trimming cost V 4 bases and J 0 bases, with 18 bases left between them. CDR1 and CDR2 (germline): SQVTM, ANQGSEA. In DNA form, the CDR3 reads TGCAGCGTTGTATGGCAGGGAAGGGGCATGAACACTGAAGCTTTCTTT. This encodes CSVVWQGRGMNTEAFF. The full variable domain, completed using reference TRBV29-1 and TRBJ1-1, is SAVISQKPSRDICQRGTSLTIQCQVDSQVTMMFWYRQQPGQSLTLIATANQGSEATYESGFVIDKFPISRPNLTFSTLTVSNMSPEDSSIYLCSVVWQGRGMNTEAFFGQGTRLTVV.

This chain uses TRBV7-2 with TRBJ2-6; D is unresolved. Trimming stripped 4 bases from V and 0 bases from J, with 10 bases between. From germline, CDR1 is SGHTA and CDR2 FQGNSA. The CDR3 extends over 16 amino acids. The CDR3 sequence: CASSWLRNSGANVLTF. CDR3 bases: TGTGCCAGCAGCTGGCTCAGGAACTCTGGGGCCAACGTCCTGACTTTC.

The CDR3 is CASRGGGHPSGDEQFF. As DNA, the CDR3 is TGTGCCAGCAGGGGTGGGGGACACCCCAGCGGGGATGAGCAGTTCTTC. The V call is TRBV6-6, the J call TRBJ2-1, with D perhaps matching TRBD2 (7 bases). Trimming took off 6 bases at V and 8 bases at J, with 23 bases between the two ends. Looked up from germline, CDR1 is MNHNY and CDR2 is SVGAGI (reference sequence). This CDR3 region has 16 residues.

The table lists this clone with a count of one. The V call is TRBV7-2, the J call TRBJ2-5; unclear D gene. The V and J ends lost 5 bases and 5 bases respectively, with 15 bases between them. Germline V gives CDR1 SGHTA, CDR2 FQGNSA. The length of the CDR3 is 14 residues. The CDR3 loop is CASSPPSTHETQYF. CDR3 in DNA: TGTGCCAGCAGCCCACCAAGCACTCACGAGACCCAGTACTTC.

To note about this clone: Other DNA variants within this sample encode the same CDR3. The chain couples TRBV18 to TRBJ2-7; tentatively, D is TRBD2 (5 bases). Germline V gives CDR1 KGHSH, CDR2 LQKENI. The CDR3 length is 15 residues. Trimming stripped 0 bases from V and 0 bases from J, with 9 bases between. The CDR3 nucleotides are TGTGCCAGCTCACCACCGCGAGGGAGCTCCTACGAGCAGTACTTC. It codes for CASSPPRGSSYEQYF. Based on the CDR3 plus reference TRBV18 and TRBJ2-7, the full variable domain is NAGVMQNPRHLVRRRGQEARLRCSPMKGHSHVYWYRQLPEEGLKFMVYLQKENIIDESGMPKERFSAEFPKEGPSILRIQQVVRGDSAAYFCASSPPRGSSYEQYFGPGTRLTVT.

This chain connects TRBV9 to TRBJ2-1; 13 bases line up with TRBD2. CDR1 and CDR2 from the germline V gene are SGDLS and YYNGEE. The CDR3 length is 18 residues. The V gene end was trimmed by 0 bases and the J gene end by 2 bases; junction bases not matched to a gene: 5. CDR3 region: CASSVGLAGGGTYNEQFF. CDR3 DNA sequence: TGTGCCAGCAGCGTAGGACTAGCGGGAGGTGGGACCTACAATGAGCAGTTCTTC.

The chain has TRBV9 and TRBJ2-3; D uncertain. Germline-derived CDR1 and CDR2 are SGDLS and YYNGEE. Trimming left V 3 bases short and J 4 bases short, with 9 bases between. This CDR3 is built from 13 residues. CDR3 residues: CASSARNSDTQYF. The CDR3 DNA is TGTGCCAGCAGCGCAAGAAACTCAGATACGCAGTATTTT.

This sequence joins TRBV11-2 and TRBJ2-7, with TRBD1 identical over 11 bases. Germline CDR1 and CDR2: SGHAT and FQNNGV. The CDR3 has 14 amino acids. J gave up 2 bases and V 4 bases, and 1 base lay outside the gene matches. Here the CDR3 reads CASSSGQGAYEQYF. The CDR3 DNA reads as TGTGCCAGCAGCTCGGGACAGGGGGCCTACGAGCAGTACTTC.

This sequence joins TRBV29-1 and TRBJ1-4, with D possibly matching TRBD1 (5 bases). V was trimmed by 6 bases and J by 5 bases, leaving 13 bases between them. The CDR3 sequence is 13 residues long. Germline V gives CDR1 SQVTM, CDR2 ANQGSEA. The CDR3 nucleotides are TGCAGCGTCACCGGGACTGGGAATGAAAAACTGTTTTTT. It translates to CSVTGTGNEKLFF.

The chain employs TRBV7-6 and TRBJ2-7; 7 nucleotides align to TRBD2. The junction had 25 bases not matched to a gene; V was cut back by 5 bases and J by 3 bases. CDR3 length: 20 residues. Germline assignment: CDR1 SGHVS and CDR2 FNYEAQ. The CDR3 DNA reads TGTGCCAGCAGCATACACCCCCATGGACTAGTTGGGGACGTGTACTACGAGCAGTACTTC. Translated: CASSIHPHGLVGDVYYEQYF.

J is TRBJ2-7 and V is TRBV6-5, with 8 nucleotides matching TRBD2. The CDR3 sequence is 16 residues long. The trim removed 0 bases at V and 0 bases at J, leaving 4 bases unmatched. Germline CDR1 MNHEY, CDR2 SVGAGI. The CDR3: CASSYSPSGPSYEQYF. CDR3 nucleotides: TGTGCCAGCAGTTACTCGCCTAGCGGGCCCTCCTACGAGCAGTACTTC.

The chain uses TRBV7-9 and TRBJ2-3; 10 nucleotides line up with TRBD2. The CDR3 consists of 15 residues. The ends lost 5 bases at V and 0 bases at J; junction bases unmatched: 2. In germline, CDR1 is SEHNR, CDR2 FQNEAQ (reference sequence). CDR3 sequence (DNA): TGTGCCAGCAGCCTACTAGCGGGGAGCACAGATACGCAGTATTTT. Translation gives CASSLLAGSTDTQYF.

The chain carries TRBV4-1 and TRBJ2-7, with unresolved D. Trimming removed 4 bases from V and 2 bases from J, with 27 bases in between. Germline CDR1 is MGHRA and CDR2 is YSYEKL. The CDR3 has 19 residues. In DNA, the CDR3 is TGCGCCAGCAGCCGAAGACCCCCCGGCGGCGGTCCGCGTACCTACGAGCAGTACTTC. Residues: CASSRRPPGGGPRTYEQYF.

The J gene is TRBJ2-7, the V gene TRBV15; D unresolved. This CDR3 contains 12 residues. V was trimmed by 1 base and J by 6 bases, leaving 7 bases between them. CDR1 and CDR2 (germline): LNHNV, YYDKDF (reference sequence). CDR3 sequence: CATSRAVGEQYF. The DNA for the CDR3 is TGTGCCACCAGCAGAGCAGTTGGCGAGCAGTACTTC.